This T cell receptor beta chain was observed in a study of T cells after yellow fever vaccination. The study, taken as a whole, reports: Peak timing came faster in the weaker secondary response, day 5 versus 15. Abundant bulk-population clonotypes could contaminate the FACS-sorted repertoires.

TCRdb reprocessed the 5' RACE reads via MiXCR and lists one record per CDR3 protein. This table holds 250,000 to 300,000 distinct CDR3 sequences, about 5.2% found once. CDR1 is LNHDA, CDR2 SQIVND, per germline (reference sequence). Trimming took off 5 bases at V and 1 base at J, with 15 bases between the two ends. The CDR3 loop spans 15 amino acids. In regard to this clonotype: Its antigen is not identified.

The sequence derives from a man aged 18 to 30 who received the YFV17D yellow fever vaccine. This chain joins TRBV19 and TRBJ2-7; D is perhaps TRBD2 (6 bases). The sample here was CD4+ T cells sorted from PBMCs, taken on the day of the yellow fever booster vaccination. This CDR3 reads CASSRRDLRSYEQYF. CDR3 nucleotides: TGTGCCAGTAGTCGGAGGGACCTCAGGTCCTACGAGCAGTACTTC.